What follows are 22 T cell receptor beta chains derived from one specimen sequenced in a study of CD8 T cells in Susac syndrome. Roughly 0.45 to 1 ug RNA was reverse transcribed with random hexamers. Via MiXCR, TCRdb re-called the immunoSEQ multiplex PCR reads, giving one row per CDR3 protein. The repertoire holds 180,000 or so distinct CDR3 sequences, with about 95% as singletons. Sequencing input: CD4+ T cells from PBMCs. These receptors all come from a human donor in good health.

This chain links TRBV2 with TRBJ2-7; D unresolved. The CDR3 loop spans 11 amino acids. Trimming took off 4 bases at V and 3 bases at J, with 4 bases between the two ends. The germline V gene has CDR1 SNHLY and CDR2 FYNNEI. This chain's CDR3 is CASSGRYEQYF. The CDR3 DNA reads TGTGCCAGCAGTGGCCGCTACGAGCAGTACTTC.

This chain connects TRBV18 to TRBJ1-1, with 7 bases matching TRBD1. CDR1 KGHSH and CDR2 LQKENI come from the germline V gene. With 4 bases clipped from V and 5 bases from J, the junction kept 10 bases outside the gene matches. This CDR3 has 15 amino acids. CDR3 region: CASSRQGMTSTEAFF. CDR3 sequence (DNA): TGTGCCAGCTCACGACAGGGTATGACGTCGACTGAAGCTTTCTTT.

Comments on this clonotype: One junction end does not reproduce the germline sequence, and a read error may be involved. The chain has TRBV29-1 and TRBJ2-7; 11 positions agree with TRBD2. The CDR3 has 13 residues. From germline, CDR1 is SQVTM and CDR2 ANQGSEA. In nucleotides, the CDR3 is TGCAGCGTTGGAACTAGCGGGAGCTACGAGCTGTACTTC. This gives the protein CSVGTSGSYELYF.

This chain links TRBV12-3 or TRBV12-4 with TRBJ2-2; D gene ambiguous. The CDR3 totals 13 residues. V gave up 3 bases and J gave up 6 bases, with 8 bases separating them. CDR3 DNA: TGTGCCAGCAGTTTTTGGGTCCCCGGGGAGCTGTTTTTT. Protein product: CASSFWVPGELFF.

V is TRBV30 and J is TRBJ1-2; tentatively, D is TRBD1 (6 bases). The CDR3 is made up of 11 amino acids. Germline V gives CDR1 GTSNPN, CDR2 SVGIG (reference sequence). Trimming cost V 7 bases and J 7 bases, with 13 bases left between them. The CDR3 bases are TGTGCCTCCAACAGGGAGGTTGGCTACACCTTC. It codes for CASNREVGYTF.

This sequence joins TRBV19 and TRBJ2-7; 10 nucleotides agree with TRBD2. V lost 6 bases, J lost 1 base, and 6 bases stayed unmatched. The CDR3 totals 15 residues. Per germline, CDR1 LNHDA and CDR2 SQIVND (reference sequence). DNA for the CDR3: TGTGCCAGTAGCCGCCTAGCGGGAGATTCCTACGAGCAGTACTTC. Its translation: CASSRLAGDSYEQYF.

The rearrangement uses TRBV3-1 and TRBJ2-1; D not resolved. Germline V gene data show CDR1 as LGHDT and CDR2 as YNNKEL (reference sequence). The CDR3 is made up of 14 amino acids. V lost 10 bases and J 0 bases, leaving 13 bases between the germline ends. The CDR3 DNA reads as TGTGCCACCCAGGCGGTGAGCTCCTACAATGAGCAGTTCTTC. Translated: CATQAVSSYNEQFF.

The genes are TRBV3-1 and TRBJ2-7; D call uncertain. Germline CDR1 LGHDT, CDR2 YNNKEL (reference sequence). The CDR3 length is 12 residues. Trimming took 6 bases from V and 3 from J, leaving 9 bases between them. CDR3 sequence (DNA): TGTGCCAGCAGAGGACCAAACTACGAGCAGTACTTC. It translates to CASRGPNYEQYF.

CDR3 DNA sequence: TGTGCCAGCAGCTACAAGGGGCCCGGGGAGCTGTTTTTT. This codes for CASSYKGPGELFF. The chain joins TRBV6-2 or TRBV6-3 to TRBJ2-2; tentatively, D is TRBD1 (5 bases). V was trimmed by 6 bases and J by 6 bases, leaving 11 bases between them. CDR1 and CDR2 (germline): MNHEY, SVGEGT. CDR3 length equals 13 residues.

The chain joins TRBV7-2 to TRBJ2-3, with TRBD2 identical over 9 bases. CDR3 size: 18 residues. Germline V lookup: CDR1 SGHTA, CDR2 FQGNSA. With 3 bases clipped from V and 4 bases from J, the junction kept 14 bases outside the gene matches. The CDR3 here is CASSLGPSLAGYPDTQYF. CDR3 sequence (DNA): TGTGCCAGCAGCTTGGGACCCTCCCTAGCGGGATACCCAGATACGCAGTATTTT.

The chain employs TRBV6-5 and TRBJ2-1, with D possibly being TRBD1 or TRBD2 (5 bases each). The V end lost 5 bases, the J end lost 12 bases, and 17 bases lay between the germline ends. The CDR3 sequence is 13 residues long. The V gene's germline CDR1 is MNHEY and CDR2 SVGAGI. The CDR3 region has the DNA TGTGCCAGCAGTCTTACAGGAGAGGGTGTGCAGTTCTTC. Residues: CASSLTGEGVQFF.

The V gene is TRBV20-1, the J gene TRBJ2-5; 7 bases match TRBD2. This CDR3 spans 14 amino acids. Germline values: CDR1 DFQATT, CDR2 SNEGSKA (reference sequence). The junction had 9 bases not matched to a gene; V was cut back by 3 bases and J by 5 bases. CDR3 sequence: CSASIGAGAETQYF. In DNA, the CDR3 is TGCAGTGCTAGTATCGGGGCGGGAGCGGAGACCCAGTACTTC.

J is TRBJ1-1 and V is TRBV7-9; D possibly corresponds to TRBD1 (6 bases). This CDR3 has 13 amino acids. Trimming pared 10 bases from V and 5 bases from J, leaving 17 bases between. Germline-derived CDR1 and CDR2 are SEHNR and FQNEAQ (reference sequence). CDR3 residues: CATTQGSGTEAFF. In DNA, the CDR3 is TGTGCCACCACACAGGGTTCGGGAACTGAAGCTTTCTTT.

The J gene is TRBJ1-5, the V gene TRBV30, with D possibly TRBD1 on 5 matching bases. Trimming left V 1 base short and J 4 bases short, with 8 bases between. CDR1 is GTSNPN, CDR2 SVGIG, per germline (reference sequence). The CDR3 runs to 13 residues. The CDR3 here is CAWSGDRNQPQHF. The CDR3 DNA reads TGTGCCTGGAGTGGTGACAGAAATCAGCCCCAGCATTTT.

This chain uses TRBV20-1 with TRBJ1-1, with a tentative D call TRBD1 (6 bases). The germline CDR1 and CDR2 sequences are DFQATT and SNEGSKA (reference sequence). CDR3 length equals 12 residues. With 4 bases removed from V and 5 bases from J, the gap between germline ends came to 11 bases. The CDR3 DNA follows: TGCAGTGCTAAACAGGGTGGAACTGAAGCTTTCTTT. Protein sequence: CSAKQGGTEAFF.

This chain uses TRBV20-1 with TRBJ2-3, with TRBD2 identical over 12 bases. The length of the CDR3 is 15 residues. Germline trimming cut 5 bases from V and 4 bases from J; bases unmatched to any gene: 7. CDR1 is DFQATT, CDR2 SNEGSKA, per germline (reference sequence). The CDR3 DNA reads TGCAGTGCTTCTACTAGCGGGAGGAGGGCAGATACGCAGTATTTT. Its translation is CSASTSGRRADTQYF.

The V and J genes are TRBV29-1 and TRBJ2-5; 10 bases are shared with TRBD1. V lost 1 base to trimming and J lost 4 bases; unmatched junction nucleotides: 9. The CDR3 has 16 amino acids. Germline assignment: CDR1 SQVTM and CDR2 ANQGSEA. The CDR3 coding sequence is TGCAGCGTTGAAGTCGGGCGGGACAGGGGTTCAGAGACCCAGTACTTC. Its protein is CSVEVGRDRGSETQYF.

The rearrangement links TRBV4-3 to TRBJ2-2; D uncertain. CDR3 length: 12 residues. Germline CDR1 is LGHNA and CDR2 is YSLEER. V lost 0 bases, J lost 7 bases, and 3 bases lay in between. The CDR3 spells CASSQELGELFF. Here the CDR3 DNA reads TGCGCCAGCAGCCAAGAGCTCGGGGAGCTGTTTTTT.

This chain connects TRBV9 to TRBJ1-1; TRBD1 might be the D (5 bases). Trimming shortened V by 2 bases and J by 3 bases, and 11 bases separated the two germline ends. This CDR3 comprises 14 residues. Germline V lookup: CDR1 SGDLS, CDR2 YYNGEE. The CDR3 nucleotides read TGTGCCAGCAGCGTCAGGGAAGGGTACACTGAAGCTTTCTTT. Its translation is CASSVREGYTEAFF.

V usage is TRBV14 and J usage is TRBJ2-7; 9 positions agree with TRBD1. The CDR3 totals 14 residues. Trimming cost V 4 bases and J 2 bases; bases outside gene matches: 3. Germline V gives CDR1 SGHDN, CDR2 FVKESK. CDR3 nucleotides: TGTGCCAGCAGCCGGGACAGGGAGGCCTACGAGCAGTACTTC. It specifies CASSRDREAYEQYF. Variable domain in full (rest from reference TRBV14 and TRBJ2-7): EAGVTQFPSHSVIEKGQTVTLRCDPISGHDNLYWYRRVMGKEIKFLLHFVKESKQDESGMPNNRFLAERTGGTYSTLKVQPAELEDSGVYFCASSRDREAYEQYFGPGTRLTVT.

This chain's CDR3 is CASSSGLAPDTQYF. As DNA, the CDR3 is TGTGCCAGCAGCTCAGGACTAGCCCCAGATACGCAGTATTTT. The chain employs TRBV7-9 and TRBJ2-3; 8 bases match TRBD2. The germline gives CDR1 SEHNR, CDR2 FQNEAQ (reference sequence). The CDR3 runs 14 residues. The ends lost 4 bases at V and 4 bases at J; junction bases unmatched: 4.

The chain employs TRBV7-9 and TRBJ1-1; no definite D call. Trimming left V 3 bases short and J 5 bases short, with 10 bases between. Germline CDR1 SEHNR, CDR2 FQNEAQ (reference sequence). The CDR3 runs to 13 residues. CDR3 nucleotide sequence: TGTGCCAGCAGCTTGTGGGTATGGACTGAAGCTTTCTTT. Translated, it gives CASSLWVWTEAFF.